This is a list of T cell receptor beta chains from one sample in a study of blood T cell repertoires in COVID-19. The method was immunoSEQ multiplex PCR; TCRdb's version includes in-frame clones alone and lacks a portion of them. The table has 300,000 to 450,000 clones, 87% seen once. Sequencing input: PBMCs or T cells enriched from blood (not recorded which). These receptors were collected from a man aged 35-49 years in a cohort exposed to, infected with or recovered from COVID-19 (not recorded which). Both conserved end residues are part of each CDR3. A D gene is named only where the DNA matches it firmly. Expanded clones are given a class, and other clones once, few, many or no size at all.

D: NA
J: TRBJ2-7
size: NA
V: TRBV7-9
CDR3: CASSLFSGVPYEQYF
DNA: TGTGCCAGCAGCTTATTCTCGGGAGTCCCCTACGAGCAGTACTTC

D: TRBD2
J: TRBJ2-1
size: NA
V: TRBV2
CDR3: CASSESGTRKFF
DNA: TGTGCCAGCAGTGAGTCCGGGACTAGGAAGTTCTTC

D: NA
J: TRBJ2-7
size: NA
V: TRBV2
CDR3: CASNPSSYEQYF
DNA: TGTGCCAGCAATCCCTCCTCCTACGAGCAGTACTTC

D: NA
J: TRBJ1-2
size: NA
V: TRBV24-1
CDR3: CATSESGAYGYTF
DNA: TGTGCCACCAGTGAGAGCGGGGCTTATGGCTACACCTTC

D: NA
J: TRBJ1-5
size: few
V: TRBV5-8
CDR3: CASSNLKNSNQPQHF
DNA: TGTGCCAGCAGCAACCTAAAAAATAGCAATCAGCCCCAGCATTTT

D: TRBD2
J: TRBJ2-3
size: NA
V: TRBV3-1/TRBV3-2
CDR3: CASSLAGVSTDTQYF
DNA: TGTGCCAGCAGTCTAGCGGGAGTCAGCACAGATACGCAGTATTTT

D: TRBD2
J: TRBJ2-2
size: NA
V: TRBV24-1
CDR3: CATSPGTSGPGELFF
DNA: TGTGCCACCAGTCCCGGGACTAGCGGTCCCGGGGAGCTGTTTTTT

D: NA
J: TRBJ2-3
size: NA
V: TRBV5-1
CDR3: CASSSSSTDTQYF
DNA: TGCGCCAGCAGCTCCTCTAGCACAGATACGCAGTATTTT

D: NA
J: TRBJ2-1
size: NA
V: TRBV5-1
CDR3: CASSLRGESYNEQFF
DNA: TGCGCCAGCAGCTTGCGGGGTGAGTCCTACAATGAGCAGTTCTTC

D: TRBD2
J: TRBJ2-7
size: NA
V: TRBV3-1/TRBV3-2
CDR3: CASSQDSLGGRSREQYF
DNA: TGTGCCAGCAGCCAAGATTCATTGGGCGGGAGGTCTAGGGAGCAGTACTTC

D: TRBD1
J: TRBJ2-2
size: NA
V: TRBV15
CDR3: CATSRGGTGNTGELFF
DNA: TGTGCCACCAGCAGAGGTGGGACAGGGAACACCGGGGAGCTGTTTTTT

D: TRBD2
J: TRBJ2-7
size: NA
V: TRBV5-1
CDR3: CASSLSGTFSYEQYF
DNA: TGCGCCAGCAGCTTAAGCGGGACTTTCTCCTACGAGCAGTACTTC

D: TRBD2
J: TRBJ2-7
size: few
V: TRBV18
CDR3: CASSPGLAGGEQYF
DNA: TGTGCCAGCTCACCGGGACTAGCGGGAGGCGAGCAGTACTTC

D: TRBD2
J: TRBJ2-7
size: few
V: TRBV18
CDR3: CASSPLETSGHEQYF
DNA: TGTGCCAGCTCACCACTCGAGACTAGCGGCCACGAGCAGTACTTC

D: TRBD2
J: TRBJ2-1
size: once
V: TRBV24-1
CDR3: CATSSPGLADNEQFF
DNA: TGTGCCACCAGTTCTCCCGGTCTAGCGGACAATGAGCAGTTCTTC

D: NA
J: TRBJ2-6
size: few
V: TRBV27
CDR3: CASSLKGQHLSGANVLTF
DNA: TGTGCCAGCAGTTTAAAGGGGCAGCACCTCTCTGGGGCCAACGTCCTGACTTTC

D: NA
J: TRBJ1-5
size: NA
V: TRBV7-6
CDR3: CASSLDSQANSPQHF
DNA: TGTGCCAGCAGCTTAGATTCCCAGGCGAATTCGCCCCAGCATTTT

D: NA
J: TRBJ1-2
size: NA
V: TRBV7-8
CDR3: CASSGNTEVYGYTF
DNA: TGTGCCAGCAGCGGTAACACCGAAGTCTATGGCTACACCTTC

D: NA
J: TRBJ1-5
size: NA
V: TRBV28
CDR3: CASSLNPGYQPQHF
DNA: TGTGCCAGCAGCCTGAACCCAGGGTATCAGCCCCAGCATTTT

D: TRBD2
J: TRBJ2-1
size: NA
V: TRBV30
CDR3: CAWSVGGTRTNEQFF
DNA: TGTGCCTGGAGTGTAGGCGGGACTAGGACCAATGAGCAGTTCTTC

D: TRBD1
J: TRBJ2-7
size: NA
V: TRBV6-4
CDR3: CARPKPTGGVYEQYF
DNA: TGTGCCAGACCAAAACCGACAGGGGGCGTCTACGAGCAGTACTTC

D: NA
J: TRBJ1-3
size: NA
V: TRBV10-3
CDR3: CATNPRVVGNTIYF
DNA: TGTGCCACGAACCCCAGGGTGGTCGGAAACACCATATATTTT

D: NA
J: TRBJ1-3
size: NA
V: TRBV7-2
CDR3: CASSPFGGARAGNTIYF
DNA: TGTGCCAGCAGCCCATTCGGGGGGGCTAGGGCTGGAAACACCATATATTTT

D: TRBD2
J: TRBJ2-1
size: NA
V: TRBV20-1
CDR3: CGIAGNNEQFF
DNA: TGCGGGATAGCGGGAAACAATGAGCAGTTCTTC